The TCR beta chain described here comes from a study of tumor-infiltrating lymphocytes in primary liver carcinoma. As for the study in general: Roughly 3.5 to 7.13 million productive TCRbeta reads were obtained per sample, with similar numbers across tissue types.

This CDR3 is 13 amino acids long. Germline CDR1 reads SGHAT; CDR2 reads FQNNGV. Comment on this clonotype: One end of the junction fails to match germline, which may point to a read error.

Both blood RNA, taken from unsorted whole blood, and germline DNA were extracted. TCR beta cDNA was made from 450 to 500 ng total RNA with a constant-region primer. Three-round nested multiplex PCR performed with slightly modified ARM-PCR produced the TCR beta libraries. The first two PCR rounds used TRBV1-TRBV30 forward primers with a C-beta reverse primer, 10 to 11 cycles each. MiXCR, run by TCRdb on the multiplex PCR reads, gives a single entry per CDR3 protein. This sample carries approximately 330,000 distinct CDR3 sequences, 65% of them seen once, and the ten largest clones take roughly 6%. The sequencing sample was made of peripheral blood. This sequence was found in a middle-aged man with primary liver carcinoma and hepatitis B virus infection. The chain carries TRBV11-2 and TRBJ2-2; TRBD2 is a possible D gene (6 bases). The chain's CDR3 is CASNPQAVGGLFF. For the CDR3, the DNA is TGTGCCAGCAACCCCCAAGCGGTCGGGGGGCTGTTTTTT.